The clone carrying this T cell receptor (beta chain) was detected many times. Its antigen is unidentified. This record belongs to a study of T-cell reconstitution after alpha-beta-depleted transplantation in children. General study points: At the one-year point after transplant, T-cell counts and TCRbeta diversity were found to come mostly from T cells that had been newly produced.

Unique molecular identifiers were incorporated into the prepared TCRbeta library. TCRdb processed the PCR reads anew with MiXCR; each CDR3 protein has one entry. Here the sample spans about 78,000 distinct CDR3 sequences, 12% to 15% being singletons. J gave up 3 bases and V 0 bases, and 7 bases lay outside the gene matches. The CDR3 covers 17 residues. Looked up from germline, CDR1 is LGHNA and CDR2 is YSLEER. This receptor was identified in a male patient under 10 years old who had a stem cell transplant for acute lymphoblastic leukemia, so the T cells may come from the graft donor. This chain joins TRBV4-3 and TRBJ2-2; TRBD2 matches at 7 bases. The starting material was PBMCs, mostly from graft donor cells, obtained 180 days after TCRalphabeta/CD19-depleted stem cell transplant. The CDR3 protein is CASSQEPPGRDTGELFF. The CDR3 DNA is TGCGCCAGCAGCCAAGAACCCCCAGGGAGGGACACCGGGGAGCTGTTTTTT.